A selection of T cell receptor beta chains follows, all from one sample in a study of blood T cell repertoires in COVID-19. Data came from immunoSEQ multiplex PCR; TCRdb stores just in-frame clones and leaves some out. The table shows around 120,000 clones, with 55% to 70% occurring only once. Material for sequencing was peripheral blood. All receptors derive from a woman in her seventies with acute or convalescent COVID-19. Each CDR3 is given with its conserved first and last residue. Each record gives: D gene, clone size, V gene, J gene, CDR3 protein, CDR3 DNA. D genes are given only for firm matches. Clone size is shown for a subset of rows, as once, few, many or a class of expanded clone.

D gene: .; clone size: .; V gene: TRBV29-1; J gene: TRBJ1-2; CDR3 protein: CSVEDNAGPFYGYTF; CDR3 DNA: TGCAGCGTTGAAGATAATGCGGGTCCGTTCTATGGCTACACCTTC
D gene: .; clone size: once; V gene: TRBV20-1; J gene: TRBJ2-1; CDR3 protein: CSASPLERYDEQFF; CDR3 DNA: TGCAGTGCTAGTCCCTTGGAGAGGTATGATGAGCAGTTCTTC
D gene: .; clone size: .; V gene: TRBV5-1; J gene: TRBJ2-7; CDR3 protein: CASSWATESYEQYF; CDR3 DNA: TGCGCCAGCAGCTGGGCGACAGAGTCCTACGAGCAGTACTTC
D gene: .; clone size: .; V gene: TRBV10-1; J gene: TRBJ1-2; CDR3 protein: CASSESRGYTF; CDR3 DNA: TGCGCCAGCAGTGAGTCGAGAGGCTACACCTTC
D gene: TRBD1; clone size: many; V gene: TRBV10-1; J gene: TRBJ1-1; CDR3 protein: CASSAGTGGNTEAFF; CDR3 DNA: TGCGCCAGCAGTGCCGGGACAGGGGGGAACACTGAAGCTTTCTTT
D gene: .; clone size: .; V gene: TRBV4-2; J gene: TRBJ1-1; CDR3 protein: CASSQDRSGSVNTEAFF; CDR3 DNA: TGTGCCAGCAGCCAAGATCGGAGTGGCAGCGTGAACACTGAAGCTTTCTTT
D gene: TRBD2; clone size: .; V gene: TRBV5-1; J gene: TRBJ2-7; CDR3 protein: CASSSTSGTNEQYF; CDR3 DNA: TGCGCCAGCAGCTCGACCTCCGGGACTAACGAGCAGTACTTC
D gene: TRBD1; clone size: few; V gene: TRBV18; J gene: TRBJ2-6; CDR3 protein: CASSILTGALGSGANVLTF; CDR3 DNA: TGTGCCAGCTCAATTCTTACAGGGGCGCTGGGCTCTGGGGCCAACGTCCTGACTTTC
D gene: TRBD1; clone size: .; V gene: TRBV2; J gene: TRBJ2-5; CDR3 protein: CASSEGQGVETQYF; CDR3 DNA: TGTGCCAGCAGTGAAGGGCAGGGGGTAGAGACCCAGTACTTC
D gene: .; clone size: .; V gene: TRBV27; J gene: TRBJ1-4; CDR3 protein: CASSLTTATNEKLFF; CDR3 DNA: TGTGCCAGCAGTCTCACGACAGCAACTAATGAAAAACTGTTTTTT
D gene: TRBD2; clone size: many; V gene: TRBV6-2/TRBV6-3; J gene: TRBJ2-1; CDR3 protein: CASSYTSGSSYNEQFF; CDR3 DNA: TGTGCCAGCAGTTACACTAGCGGGAGCTCCTACAATGAGCAGTTCTTC
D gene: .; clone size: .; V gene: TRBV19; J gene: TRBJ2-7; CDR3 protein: CASSIKGDLPNEQYF; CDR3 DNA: TGTGCCAGTAGTATTAAGGGGGATCTACCGAACGAGCAGTACTTC
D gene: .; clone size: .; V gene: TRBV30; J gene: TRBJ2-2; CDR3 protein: CAWTGLNTGELFF; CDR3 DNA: TGTGCCTGGACTGGCTTGAACACCGGGGAGCTGTTTTTT
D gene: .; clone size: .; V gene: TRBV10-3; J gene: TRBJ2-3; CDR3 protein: CAISESRAGAGTDTQYF; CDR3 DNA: TGTGCCATCAGTGAGTCGAGGGCGGGGGCAGGCACAGATACGCAGTATTTT
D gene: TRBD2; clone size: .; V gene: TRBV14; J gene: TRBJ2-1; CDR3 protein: CASSLYSVAGSFYNEQFF; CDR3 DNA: TGTGCCAGCAGCCTATATTCGGTAGCGGGAAGCTTCTACAATGAGCAGTTCTTC
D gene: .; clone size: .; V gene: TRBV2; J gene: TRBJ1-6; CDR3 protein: CASSDRSYNSPLHF; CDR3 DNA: TGTGCCAGCAGTGACAGAAGCTATAATTCACCCCTCCACTTT
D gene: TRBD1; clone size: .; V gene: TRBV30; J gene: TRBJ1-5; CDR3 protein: CAWSFTGGNNQPQHF; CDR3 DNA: TGTGCCTGGAGTTTCACAGGGGGCAACAATCAGCCCCAGCATTTT
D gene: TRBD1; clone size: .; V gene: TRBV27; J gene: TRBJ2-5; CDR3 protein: CASSSISGTGVEETQYF; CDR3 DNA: TGTGCCAGCAGTTCCATTTCCGGGACAGGGGTGGAAGAGACCCAGTACTTC
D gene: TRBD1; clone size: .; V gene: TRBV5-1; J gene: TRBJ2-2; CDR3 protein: CASSLAGTGYPGELFF; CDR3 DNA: TGCGCCAGCAGCTTGGCCGGGACAGGGTACCCCGGGGAGCTGTTTTTT
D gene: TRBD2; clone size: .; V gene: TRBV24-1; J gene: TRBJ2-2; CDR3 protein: CATRASGLTGELFF; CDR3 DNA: TGTGCCACCAGGGCTAGCGGACTCACCGGGGAGCTGTTTTTT
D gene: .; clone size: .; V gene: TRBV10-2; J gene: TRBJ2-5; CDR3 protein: CASSGGGGRETQYF; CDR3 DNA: TGCGCCAGCAGTGGGGGCGGGGGCCGGGAGACCCAGTACTTC
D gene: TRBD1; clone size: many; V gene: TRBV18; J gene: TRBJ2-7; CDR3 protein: CASSPGRGFYEQYF; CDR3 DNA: TGTGCCAGCTCACCAGGCAGGGGGTTTTACGAGCAGTACTTC
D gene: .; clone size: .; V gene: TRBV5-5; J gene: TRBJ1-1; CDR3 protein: CASSLEGYNTEAFF; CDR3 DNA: TGTGCCAGCAGCTTAGAGGGTTATAACACTGAAGCTTTCTTT
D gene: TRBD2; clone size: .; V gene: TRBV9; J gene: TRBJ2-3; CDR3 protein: CASSVARGGLADTQYF; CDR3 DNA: TGTGCCAGCAGCGTAGCTCGGGGGGGGCTAGCAGATACGCAGTATTTT
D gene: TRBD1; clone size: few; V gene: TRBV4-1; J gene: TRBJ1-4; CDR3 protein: CASSQDRVTNEKLFF; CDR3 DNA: TGCGCCAGCAGCCAGGACAGGGTCACTAATGAAAAACTGTTTTTT
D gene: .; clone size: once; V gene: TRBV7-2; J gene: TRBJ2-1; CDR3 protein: CASGSRSSYNEQFF; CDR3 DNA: TGTGCCAGCGGGTCGAGGAGCTCCTACAATGAGCAGTTCTTC
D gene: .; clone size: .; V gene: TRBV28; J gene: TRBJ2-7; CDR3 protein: CASSPDSPFTHEQYF; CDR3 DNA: TGTGCCAGCAGTCCTGACAGTCCATTCACCCACGAGCAGTACTTC